These T cell receptor beta chains were read from a single sample in a study of blood T cell repertoires in COVID-19. The assay was immunoSEQ multiplex PCR, and TCRdb's table has in-frame clones only and misses some. The sample lists 180,000 or so clones; roughly 88% were seen once. Sequenced: peripheral blood. The receptor set was obtained from a man aged 60 to 69 with acute or convalescent COVID-19. Both conserved end residues are part of each CDR3. Each record gives: J gene, D gene, V gene, clone size, CDR3 protein, CDR3 DNA. A D gene is named only where the DNA matches it firmly. A row's size may be missing; if present it is once, few, many or a size class.

j_call: TRBJ1-1; d_call: TRBD1; v_call: TRBV9; clone_size: .; cdr3_aa: CASSVLRAGGDTEAFF; cdr3_nt: TGTGCCAGCAGCGTACTAAGGGCAGGGGGCGACACTGAAGCTTTCTTT
j_call: TRBJ1-5; d_call: TRBD1; v_call: TRBV2; clone_size: .; cdr3_aa: CASSGTGGRQPQHF; cdr3_nt: TGTGCCAGCAGTGGGACAGGGGGACGGCAGCCCCAGCATTTT
j_call: TRBJ1-4; d_call: .; v_call: TRBV28; clone_size: .; cdr3_aa: CASSDRGRLSEKLFF; cdr3_nt: TGTGCCAGCAGCGATAGGGGGAGATTGAGTGAAAAACTGTTTTTT
j_call: TRBJ2-3; d_call: .; v_call: TRBV11-2; clone_size: .; cdr3_aa: CASSLVGGNTDTQYF; cdr3_nt: TGTGCCAGCAGCTTAGTGGGAGGAAACACAGATACGCAGTATTTT
j_call: TRBJ2-7; d_call: TRBD1; v_call: TRBV7-9; clone_size: once; cdr3_aa: CASSQGQGFYEQYF; cdr3_nt: TGTGCCAGCAGCCAGGGACAGGGATTTTACGAGCAGTACTTC
j_call: TRBJ1-1; d_call: TRBD1; v_call: TRBV5-8; clone_size: .; cdr3_aa: CASSSTRQGNTEAFF; cdr3_nt: TGTGCCAGCAGCAGCACACGACAGGGGAACACTGAAGCTTTCTTT
j_call: TRBJ2-7; d_call: TRBD2; v_call: TRBV30; clone_size: few; cdr3_aa: CAWSVRLAGGVTYEQYF; cdr3_nt: TGTGCCTGGAGTGTACGACTAGCGGGAGGGGTCACCTACGAGCAGTACTTC
j_call: TRBJ2-3; d_call: TRBD2; v_call: TRBV6-6; clone_size: .; cdr3_aa: CASSSGLASFTDTQYF; cdr3_nt: TGTGCCAGCAGCTCCGGACTAGCGAGCTTCACAGATACGCAGTATTTT
j_call: TRBJ1-5; d_call: .; v_call: TRBV3-1/TRBV3-2; clone_size: .; cdr3_aa: CASSQAGPNQPQHF; cdr3_nt: TGTGCCAGCAGCCAAGCAGGGCCCAATCAGCCCCAGCATTTT
j_call: TRBJ1-1; d_call: TRBD1; v_call: TRBV11-2; clone_size: .; cdr3_aa: CASSPLPGQGGAHTEAFF; cdr3_nt: TGTGCCAGCAGCCCCCTTCCGGGACAGGGAGGCGCCCACACTGAAGCTTTCTTT
j_call: TRBJ2-7; d_call: TRBD2; v_call: TRBV9; clone_size: .; cdr3_aa: CASSALAGSYEQYF; cdr3_nt: TGTGCCAGCAGCGCCTTAGCGGGAAGCTACGAGCAGTACTTC
j_call: TRBJ1-2; d_call: .; v_call: TRBV7-2; clone_size: .; cdr3_aa: CASSAQQGNYGYTF; cdr3_nt: TGTGCCAGCAGCGCGCAACAGGGTAACTATGGCTACACCTTC
j_call: TRBJ1-6; d_call: TRBD1; v_call: TRBV6-6; clone_size: .; cdr3_aa: CASSRTGGGGNSPLHF; cdr3_nt: TGTGCCAGCAGTCGGACAGGGGGTGGCGGAAATTCACCCCTCCACTTT
j_call: TRBJ2-2; d_call: TRBD1; v_call: TRBV24-1; clone_size: .; cdr3_aa: CATSIRDRDTGELFF; cdr3_nt: TGTGCCACCAGTATCCGGGACAGGGACACCGGGGAGCTGTTTTTT
j_call: TRBJ1-2; d_call: TRBD1; v_call: TRBV5-4; clone_size: .; cdr3_aa: CASSYGQGRNYGYTF; cdr3_nt: TGTGCCAGCAGCTATGGACAGGGCCGAAACTATGGCTACACCTTC
j_call: TRBJ2-3; d_call: TRBD2; v_call: TRBV7-9; clone_size: .; cdr3_aa: CASSQGTSGGSTDTQYF; cdr3_nt: TGTGCCAGCAGCCAAGGGACTAGCGGAGGGAGCACAGATACGCAGTATTTT
j_call: TRBJ1-1; d_call: .; v_call: TRBV6-5; clone_size: .; cdr3_aa: CASSYLGGRATEAFF; cdr3_nt: TGTGCCAGCAGTTACCTTGGTGGCAGGGCCACTGAAGCTTTCTTT
j_call: TRBJ1-1; d_call: TRBD1; v_call: TRBV18; clone_size: .; cdr3_aa: CASSPWDRMTEAFF; cdr3_nt: TGTGCCAGCTCACCATGGGACAGGATGACTGAAGCTTTCTTT
j_call: TRBJ1-3; d_call: TRBD1; v_call: TRBV28; clone_size: .; cdr3_aa: CASIPTGSGNTIYF; cdr3_nt: TGTGCCAGCATCCCGACAGGGAGCGGAAACACCATATATTTT
j_call: TRBJ2-1; d_call: .; v_call: TRBV5-1; clone_size: .; cdr3_aa: CASRYSGERSNEQFF; cdr3_nt: TGCGCCAGCAGATATTCGGGAGAACGGAGCAATGAGCAGTTCTTC
j_call: TRBJ1-1; d_call: .; v_call: TRBV27; clone_size: .; cdr3_aa: CASSLGGETEAFF; cdr3_nt: TGTGCCAGCAGTTTGGGTGGGGAGACTGAAGCTTTCTTT
j_call: TRBJ2-1; d_call: TRBD1; v_call: TRBV7-2; clone_size: .; cdr3_aa: CASRPPGTGGYNEQFF; cdr3_nt: TGTGCCAGCAGACCGCCCGGGACAGGGGGCTACAATGAGCAGTTCTTC
j_call: TRBJ2-2; d_call: .; v_call: TRBV6-6; clone_size: .; cdr3_aa: CASRFTDTGELFF; cdr3_nt: TGTGCCAGCAGGTTTACGGACACCGGGGAGCTGTTTTTT
j_call: TRBJ2-7; d_call: TRBD2; v_call: TRBV27; clone_size: once; cdr3_aa: CASRTEMSSGSEQYF; cdr3_nt: TGTGCCAGCAGGACCGAAATGTCTAGCGGGAGCGAGCAGTACTTC
j_call: TRBJ1-3; d_call: TRBD1; v_call: TRBV6-2/TRBV6-3; clone_size: .; cdr3_aa: CASSYDRVSGNTIYF; cdr3_nt: TGTGCCAGCAGTTACGACAGGGTTTCTGGAAACACCATATATTTT
j_call: TRBJ2-1; d_call: .; v_call: TRBV19; clone_size: once; cdr3_aa: CASSIGGPGASSYNEQFF; cdr3_nt: TGTGCCAGTAGTATCGGCGGCCCTGGGGCTTCGAGCTACAATGAGCAGTTCTTC
j_call: TRBJ2-7; d_call: .; v_call: TRBV3-1/TRBV3-2; clone_size: .; cdr3_aa: CASSRGLYEQYF; cdr3_nt: TGTGCCAGCAGCCGCGGACTCTACGAGCAGTACTTC
j_call: TRBJ1-4; d_call: .; v_call: TRBV3-1/TRBV3-2; clone_size: .; cdr3_aa: CASSRGELSGEKLFF; cdr3_nt: TGTGCCAGCAGCCGGGGTGAACTAAGCGGTGAAAAACTGTTTTTT
j_call: TRBJ2-5; d_call: .; v_call: TRBV7-2; clone_size: .; cdr3_aa: CASSLGGLAGFGTQYF; cdr3_nt: TGTGCCAGCAGCTTAGGGGGTCTCGCAGGGTTTGGGACCCAGTACTTC
j_call: TRBJ2-5; d_call: .; v_call: TRBV21-1; clone_size: .; cdr3_aa: CASSGPGAQYF; cdr3_nt: TGTGCCAGCAGCGGTCCGGGGGCCCAGTACTTC
j_call: TRBJ2-5; d_call: .; v_call: TRBV2; clone_size: .; cdr3_aa: CASSSGETQYF; cdr3_nt: TGTGCCAGCAGTAGCGGCGAGACCCAGTACTTC
j_call: TRBJ1-5; d_call: TRBD1; v_call: TRBV27; clone_size: .; cdr3_aa: CASRRTGRNQPQHF; cdr3_nt: TGTGCCAGCAGGCGGACAGGGCGGAATCAGCCCCAGCATTTT
j_call: TRBJ2-5; d_call: TRBD2; v_call: TRBV9; clone_size: .; cdr3_aa: CASSVGPSGRARETQYF; cdr3_nt: TGTGCCAGCAGCGTAGGTCCTAGCGGGAGGGCGAGGGAGACCCAGTACTTC
j_call: TRBJ1-1; d_call: .; v_call: TRBV27; clone_size: once; cdr3_aa: CASSLSMNTEAFF; cdr3_nt: TGTGCCAGCAGTTTGAGTATGAACACTGAAGCTTTCTTT
j_call: TRBJ1-4; d_call: TRBD1; v_call: TRBV7-8; clone_size: once; cdr3_aa: CASSREGQRNEKLFF; cdr3_nt: TGTGCCAGCAGCCGGGAGGGACAGCGGAATGAAAAACTGTTTTTT
j_call: TRBJ2-3; d_call: .; v_call: TRBV2; clone_size: .; cdr3_aa: CASSGQGTFTDTQYF; cdr3_nt: TGTGCCAGCAGTGGTCAGGGAACCTTCACAGATACGCAGTATTTT
j_call: TRBJ2-1; d_call: TRBD2; v_call: TRBV4-3; clone_size: .; cdr3_aa: CASSQDGASGGWNEQFF; cdr3_nt: TGCGCCAGCAGCCAAGATGGGGCTAGCGGGGGGTGGAATGAGCAGTTCTTC
j_call: TRBJ2-7; d_call: TRBD1; v_call: TRBV6-2/TRBV6-3; clone_size: .; cdr3_aa: CASSDGTADEQYF; cdr3_nt: TGTGCCAGCAGTGACGGGACAGCCGACGAGCAGTACTTC
j_call: TRBJ2-2; d_call: TRBD1; v_call: TRBV28; clone_size: .; cdr3_aa: CASRPGDRGLGELFF; cdr3_nt: TGTGCCAGCAGGCCCGGGGACAGGGGGCTGGGGGAGCTGTTTTTT
j_call: TRBJ1-4; d_call: TRBD1; v_call: TRBV28; clone_size: .; cdr3_aa: CASFTPWRDRPASPEKLFF; cdr3_nt: TGTGCCAGCTTTACCCCCTGGCGGGACAGGCCAGCGTCTCCGGAAAAACTGTTTTTT
j_call: TRBJ2-3; d_call: TRBD1; v_call: TRBV3-1/TRBV3-2; clone_size: once; cdr3_aa: CASSHYRGTQYF; cdr3_nt: TGTGCCAGCAGCCATTACAGGGGTACGCAGTATTTT
j_call: TRBJ2-6; d_call: .; v_call: TRBV15; clone_size: .; cdr3_aa: CATSRRGTGTHSGANVLTF; cdr3_nt: TGTGCCACCAGCAGAAGGGGAACCGGGACACACTCTGGGGCCAACGTCCTGACTTTC
j_call: TRBJ2-7; d_call: TRBD2; v_call: TRBV15; clone_size: .; cdr3_aa: CATSRGAKTSGSSYEQYF; cdr3_nt: TGTGCCACCAGCAGAGGGGCCAAAACTAGCGGTAGCTCCTACGAGCAGTACTTC
j_call: TRBJ2-7; d_call: TRBD2; v_call: TRBV5-1; clone_size: .; cdr3_aa: CASSRLAGSYEQYF; cdr3_nt: TGCGCCAGCAGCCGCTTAGCGGGGTCCTACGAGCAGTACTTC
j_call: TRBJ1-1; d_call: .; v_call: TRBV7-2; clone_size: .; cdr3_aa: CASSRRVGTGNTEAFF; cdr3_nt: TGTGCCAGCAGCCGGAGGGTAGGTACGGGGAACACTGAAGCTTTCTTT
j_call: TRBJ1-5; d_call: TRBD1; v_call: TRBV6-6; clone_size: few; cdr3_aa: CASRTGAGNQPQHF; cdr3_nt: TGTGCCAGCAGGACAGGGGCTGGAAATCAGCCCCAGCATTTT
j_call: TRBJ2-6; d_call: .; v_call: TRBV4-2; clone_size: many; cdr3_aa: CASSQDWGGRNVLTF; cdr3_nt: TGTGCCAGCAGCCAAGATTGGGGGGGCAGGAACGTCCTGACTTTC
j_call: TRBJ2-1; d_call: .; v_call: TRBV19; clone_size: .; cdr3_aa: CASSPRTVKAGNEQFF; cdr3_nt: TGTGCCAGTAGTCCGCGGACTGTTAAGGCGGGCAATGAGCAGTTCTTC
j_call: TRBJ2-5; d_call: .; v_call: TRBV15; clone_size: .; cdr3_aa: CATSNLGVAGDPQETQYF; cdr3_nt: TGTGCCACCAGCAACCTAGGTGTGGCAGGGGATCCGCAAGAGACCCAGTACTTC
j_call: TRBJ2-5; d_call: .; v_call: TRBV29-1; clone_size: .; cdr3_aa: CSVAAGFQETQYF; cdr3_nt: TGCAGCGTGGCAGCAGGGTTCCAAGAGACCCAGTACTTC
j_call: TRBJ2-7; d_call: TRBD1; v_call: TRBV2; clone_size: .; cdr3_aa: CASSDGQGEYEQYF; cdr3_nt: TGTGCCAGCAGTGATGGGCAGGGGGAGTACGAGCAGTACTTC
j_call: TRBJ2-1; d_call: TRBD1; v_call: TRBV5-5; clone_size: .; cdr3_aa: CASSPGTGVSNEQFF; cdr3_nt: TGTGCCAGCAGCCCCGGGACAGGGGTTTCCAATGAGCAGTTCTTC
j_call: TRBJ2-6; d_call: .; v_call: TRBV7-3; clone_size: .; cdr3_aa: CASSEKTGGGANVLTF; cdr3_nt: TGTGCCAGCAGCGAGAAGACGGGGGGCGGGGCCAACGTCCTGACTTTC
j_call: TRBJ1-4; d_call: .; v_call: TRBV29-1; clone_size: .; cdr3_aa: CSVTGPSTNEKLFF; cdr3_nt: TGCAGCGTTACAGGCCCCTCAACTAATGAAAAACTGTTTTTT
j_call: TRBJ2-3; d_call: TRBD2; v_call: TRBV10-3; clone_size: .; cdr3_aa: CATSSGRAGDTQYF; cdr3_nt: TGTGCCACCTCTAGCGGGAGGGCCGGGGATACGCAGTATTTT